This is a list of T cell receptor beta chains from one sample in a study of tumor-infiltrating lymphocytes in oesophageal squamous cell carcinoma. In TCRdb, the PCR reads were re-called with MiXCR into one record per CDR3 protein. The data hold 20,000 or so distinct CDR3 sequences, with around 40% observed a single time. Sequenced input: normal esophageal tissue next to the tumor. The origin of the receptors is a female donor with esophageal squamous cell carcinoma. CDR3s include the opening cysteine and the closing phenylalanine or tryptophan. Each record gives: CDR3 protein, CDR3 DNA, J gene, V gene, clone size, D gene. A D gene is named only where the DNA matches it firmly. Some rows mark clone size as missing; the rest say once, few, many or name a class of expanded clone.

CDR3aa: CASSLAETQYF; CDR3nt: TGTGCCAGCAGCTTAGCGGAGACCCAGTACTTC; j_gene: TRBJ2-5; v_gene: TRBV7-2; abundance: NA; d_gene: NA
CDR3aa: CASSSTGTNLHTQYF; CDR3nt: TGTGCCAGCAGCTCGACAGGCACCAACCTCCATACGCAGTACTTC; j_gene: TRBJ2-7; v_gene: TRBV5-3; abundance: once; d_gene: NA
CDR3aa: CASSLSGLENYGYTF; CDR3nt: TGCGCCAGCAGCTTGTCGGGCTTAGAGAACTATGGCTACACCTTC; j_gene: TRBJ1-2; v_gene: TRBV5-1; abundance: many; d_gene: NA
CDR3aa: CASSRRGSGGYNEQFF; CDR3nt: TGTGCCAGCAGCCGGCGGGGGAGCGGGGGCTACAATGAGCAGTTCTTC; j_gene: TRBJ2-1; v_gene: TRBV11-2; abundance: NA; d_gene: TRBD2
CDR3aa: CASSRQGDTGELFF; CDR3nt: TGTGCCAGCAGCAGACAGGGTGACACCGGGGAGCTGTTTTTT; j_gene: TRBJ2-2; v_gene: TRBV7-2; abundance: NA; d_gene: TRBD1
CDR3aa: CASSLGGGEGRFEGQETQYF; CDR3nt: TGTGCCAGCAGCCTAGGCGGAGGGGAGGGGAGATTCGAAGGACAAGAGACCCAGTACTTC; j_gene: TRBJ2-5; v_gene: TRBV7-6; abundance: NA; d_gene: TRBD2
CDR3aa: CASSITYGADTQYF; CDR3nt: TGTGCCAGCAGTATTACATATGGGGCAGATACGCAGTATTTT; j_gene: TRBJ2-3; v_gene: TRBV6-1; abundance: NA; d_gene: NA
CDR3aa: CASNRDSTDTQYF; CDR3nt: TGTGCCAGCAACAGAGACTCCACAGATACGCAGTATTTT; j_gene: TRBJ2-3; v_gene: TRBV6-6; abundance: NA; d_gene: NA
CDR3aa: CASNSGQGKAFF; CDR3nt: TGTGCCAGCAATTCCGGACAGGGAAAGGCTTTCTTT; j_gene: TRBJ1-1; v_gene: TRBV6-1; abundance: many; d_gene: TRBD1
CDR3aa: CASSLLAGITQETQYF; CDR3nt: TGTGCCAGCAGCTTGCTAGCGGGGATCACCCAAGAGACCCAGTACTTC; j_gene: TRBJ2-5; v_gene: TRBV7-6; abundance: few; d_gene: TRBD2
CDR3aa: CASSYSSRDVSYEQFF; CDR3nt: TGTGCCAGCAGTTACTCATCCCGGGACGTCTCCTACGAGCAGTTCTTC; j_gene: TRBJ2-1; v_gene: TRBV6-2/TRBV6-3; abundance: NA; d_gene: NA
CDR3aa: CASSLDAGTGNNEQFF; CDR3nt: TGTGCCAGCAGCTTGGATGCCGGGACAGGTAACAATGAGCAGTTCTTC; j_gene: TRBJ2-1; v_gene: TRBV5-6; abundance: NA; d_gene: TRBD1
CDR3aa: CASTFGGGTNEKLFF; CDR3nt: TGTGCCAGCACCTTTGGTGGGGGAACTAATGAAAAACTGTTTTTT; j_gene: TRBJ1-4; v_gene: TRBV12-3/TRBV12-4; abundance: many; d_gene: NA
CDR3aa: CASRPRVPEQYF; CDR3nt: TGTGCCAGCAGACCCAGGGTTCCCGAGCAGTACTTC; j_gene: TRBJ2-7; v_gene: TRBV6-6; abundance: NA; d_gene: NA
CDR3aa: CASSLSSGGNEQFF; CDR3nt: TGTGCCAGCAGCTTAAGTTCAGGGGGCAATGAGCAGTTCTTC; j_gene: TRBJ2-1; v_gene: TRBV7-3; abundance: NA; d_gene: TRBD1
CDR3aa: CASSNPRTAGQETQYF; CDR3nt: TGTGCCAGCAGCAACCCAAGGACAGCCGGTCAAGAGACCCAGTACTTC; j_gene: TRBJ2-5; v_gene: TRBV7-2; abundance: few; d_gene: NA
CDR3aa: CASSLAAGASYNEQYF; CDR3nt: TGTGCCAGCAGCTTGGCCGCGGGGGCTTCCTACAATGAGCAGTACTTC; j_gene: TRBJ2-7; v_gene: TRBV5-4; abundance: NA; d_gene: NA
CDR3aa: CASSAVGSYNEQFF; CDR3nt: TGTGCCAGCAGCGCCGTAGGCTCCTACAATGAGCAGTTCTTC; j_gene: TRBJ2-1; v_gene: TRBV11-1; abundance: NA; d_gene: NA
CDR3aa: CASSRYTGELFF; CDR3nt: TGTGCCAGCAGCCGATACACCGGGGAGCTGTTTTTT; j_gene: TRBJ2-2; v_gene: TRBV12-3/TRBV12-4; abundance: medium-sized; d_gene: NA
CDR3aa: CASSLGGGKNIQYF; CDR3nt: TGTGCCAGCAGCTTAGGAGGCGGTAAAAACATTCAGTACTTC; j_gene: TRBJ2-4; v_gene: TRBV7-3; abundance: medium-sized; d_gene: NA
CDR3aa: CASSSRDRGDYNEQFF; CDR3nt: TGTGCCAGCAGCTCCCGGGACAGGGGGGACTACAATGAGCAGTTCTTC; j_gene: TRBJ2-1; v_gene: TRBV7-8; abundance: few; d_gene: TRBD1
CDR3aa: CASSLDGTGVAYGYTF; CDR3nt: TGTGCCAGCAGCTTAGATGGGACAGGGGTGGCCTATGGCTACACCTTC; j_gene: TRBJ1-2; v_gene: TRBV7-2; abundance: NA; d_gene: TRBD1
CDR3aa: CASSLNRGGDEQFF; CDR3nt: TGTGCCAGCAGCTTAAACCGCGGCGGGGATGAGCAGTTCTTC; j_gene: TRBJ2-1; v_gene: TRBV7-2; abundance: NA; d_gene: NA
CDR3aa: CASSSQQGAYEQYF; CDR3nt: TGTGCCAGCAGCTCCCAACAGGGGGCCTACGAGCAGTACTTC; j_gene: TRBJ2-7; v_gene: TRBV7-6; abundance: NA; d_gene: TRBD1
CDR3aa: CASSYSGGSYNEQFF; CDR3nt: TGTGCCAGCAGTTACTCGGGGGGTTCCTACAATGAGCAGTTCTTC; j_gene: TRBJ2-1; v_gene: TRBV6-6; abundance: NA; d_gene: NA
CDR3aa: CASSPSVGGGYTQYF; CDR3nt: TGTGCCAGCAGCCCTTCCGTCGGGGGCGGATATACGCAGTATTTT; j_gene: TRBJ2-3; v_gene: TRBV7-2; abundance: NA; d_gene: NA
CDR3aa: CASSTFDTMNTEAFF; CDR3nt: TGTGCCAGCAGCACCTTTGACACAATGAACACTGAAGCTTTCTTT; j_gene: TRBJ1-1; v_gene: TRBV7-9; abundance: NA; d_gene: NA
CDR3aa: CASSPGATSGTGELFF; CDR3nt: TGTGCCAGCAGCCCCGGGGCTACTTCGGGCACCGGGGAGCTGTTTTTT; j_gene: TRBJ2-2; v_gene: TRBV7-3; abundance: medium-sized; d_gene: NA
CDR3aa: CASSLNAQGSQETQYF; CDR3nt: TGTGCCAGCAGCTTAAATGCCCAGGGGAGCCAAGAGACCCAGTACTTC; j_gene: TRBJ2-5; v_gene: TRBV7-3; abundance: NA; d_gene: NA
CDR3aa: CASSLAGTGGHTDTQYF; CDR3nt: TGTGCCAGCAGCTTGGCCGGGACAGGGGGCCACACAGATACGCAGTATTTT; j_gene: TRBJ2-3; v_gene: TRBV5-4; abundance: few; d_gene: TRBD1
CDR3aa: CASSPGTSIRNEQYF; CDR3nt: TGTGCCAGCAGTCCCGGGACTAGCATTAGGAACGAGCAGTACTTC; j_gene: TRBJ2-7; v_gene: TRBV6-1; abundance: medium-sized; d_gene: TRBD2
CDR3aa: CASSLRDRLMSSTDTQYF; CDR3nt: TGTGCCAGCAGCTTAAGGGACAGGCTCATGTCTAGCACAGATACGCAGTATTTT; j_gene: TRBJ2-3; v_gene: TRBV7-2; abundance: NA; d_gene: TRBD1
CDR3aa: CASSEGTSGAEKLFF; CDR3nt: TGTGCCAGCAGTGAAGGGACCTCGGGGGCCGAAAAACTGTTTTTT; j_gene: TRBJ1-4; v_gene: TRBV25-1; abundance: medium-sized; d_gene: NA
CDR3aa: CASSFSGPAYEQYF; CDR3nt: TGTGCCAGCAGCTTTTCCGGGCCTGCCTACGAGCAGTACTTC; j_gene: TRBJ2-7; v_gene: TRBV7-8; abundance: few; d_gene: NA
CDR3aa: CASRPGLNNSPLHF; CDR3nt: TGTGCCAGCAGACCGGGACTGAACAATTCACCCCTCCACTTT; j_gene: TRBJ1-6; v_gene: TRBV28; abundance: many; d_gene: NA
CDR3aa: CASSLEGTSGRFYNEQYF; CDR3nt: TGTGCCAGCAGCTTAGAGGGGACTAGCGGGAGATTCTACAATGAGCAGTACTTC; j_gene: TRBJ2-7; v_gene: TRBV7-2; abundance: many; d_gene: TRBD2
CDR3aa: CASSPNLSYSPPLHF; CDR3nt: TGTGCCAGCAGTCCCAATCTCTCTTATTCTCCACCCCTCCACTTT; j_gene: TRBJ1-6; v_gene: TRBV28; abundance: NA; d_gene: NA
CDR3aa: CASSLSPMGGDGYTF; CDR3nt: TGTGCCAGCAGTTTATCCCCGATGGGGGGGGATGGCTACACCTTC; j_gene: TRBJ1-2; v_gene: TRBV28; abundance: few; d_gene: NA
CDR3aa: CASITPGGTDTQYF; CDR3nt: TGTGCCAGCATTACTCCGGGCGGGACCGATACGCAGTATTTT; j_gene: TRBJ2-3; v_gene: TRBV28; abundance: many; d_gene: NA
CDR3aa: CASSWGGGGPDEQFF; CDR3nt: TGTGCCAGCAGCTGGGGGGGTGGGGGGCCTGATGAGCAGTTCTTC; j_gene: TRBJ2-1; v_gene: TRBV5-4; abundance: many; d_gene: NA
CDR3aa: CASSDLLDSPTNEKLFF; CDR3nt: TGTGCCAGCAGTGACCTGTTAGACAGCCCAACTAATGAAAAACTGTTTTTT; j_gene: TRBJ1-4; v_gene: TRBV6-1; abundance: medium-sized; d_gene: NA
CDR3aa: CASSLAPSTGQYF; CDR3nt: TGTGCCAGCAGCTTAGCCCCTAGCACAGGGCAGTACTTC; j_gene: TRBJ2-5; v_gene: TRBV7-2; abundance: NA; d_gene: NA
CDR3aa: CASSLVQGLYGYTF; CDR3nt: TGCGCCAGCAGCTTGGTTCAGGGACTCTATGGCTACACCTTC; j_gene: TRBJ1-2; v_gene: TRBV5-1; abundance: NA; d_gene: NA
CDR3aa: CASTRTSGGYEQYF; CDR3nt: TGTGCCAGCACCCGGACTAGCGGGGGCTACGAGCAGTACTTC; j_gene: TRBJ2-7; v_gene: TRBV12-3/TRBV12-4; abundance: NA; d_gene: TRBD2
CDR3aa: CASRGSPSREQYF; CDR3nt: TGTGCCAGCAGGGGGAGCCCGTCTCGGGAGCAGTACTTC; j_gene: TRBJ2-4; v_gene: TRBV28; abundance: NA; d_gene: NA
CDR3aa: CASRQGLAGGYEQYF; CDR3nt: TGTGCCAGCAGGCAGGGACTAGCGGGAGGCTACGAGCAGTACTTC; j_gene: TRBJ2-7; v_gene: TRBV12-3/TRBV12-4; abundance: medium-sized; d_gene: TRBD2